A single sample is the source of the 18 T cell receptor beta chains below, sequenced in a study of post-analysis software for immune sequencing data (dated by TCRdb to between 2014 and 2016). General conclusions and limits of the study: Patients showed significantly higher frequencies than controls for several TRBV segments, among them TRBV5-6, TRBV5-1 and TRBV20-1.

The antigens for these receptors are not known. Library method: PCR. Sequencing used an Illumina HiSeq 2500. To reduce PCR and sequencing biases, unique molecular identifiers were incorporated into the TCR beta cDNA libraries. TCRdb's own reprocessing of the public reads used fastp at Q25 and MiXCR and kept productive beta chains. Under each unique CDR3 protein, matching rows form one entry showing the most common genes and DNA. The sample table holds roughly 700,000 distinct CDR3 sequences, of which about 32% were seen once. The top ten clones comprise around 0.56% of the sample. Input material: blood. The receptors come from a girl under 18 with multiple sclerosis.

This clonotype was detected a few times. This chain links TRBV6-4 with TRBJ2-4; no clear D. Looked up from germline, CDR1 is MRHNA and CDR2 is SNTAGT. V was cut by 0 bases and J by 7 bases, with 4 bases left in between. The CDR3 spans 12 residues. This CDR3 reads CASSDSENIQYF. As DNA, the CDR3 is TGTGCCAGCAGTGACTCAGAGAACATTCAGTACTTC.

This sequence joins TRBV12-3 or TRBV12-4 and TRBJ1-5; a weak D match, TRBD1 (5 bases). V was trimmed by 5 bases and J by 4 bases, leaving 12 bases between them. The CDR3 loop spans 14 amino acids. CDR3 in amino acids: CASSRRDFNQPQHF. CDR3 bases: TGTGCCAGCAGTCGGCGGGACTTTAATCAGCCCCAGCATTTT.

About this clonotype itself: A read error may be the cause here, since a much bigger clone is one base away. V is TRBV20-1 and J is TRBJ2-5; D gene uncertain. The J call may be incorrect, as the DNA end agrees better with TRBJ2-7. The CDR3 is 11 amino acids. Germline V gene sequence: CDR1 DFQATT, CDR2 SNEGSKA (reference sequence). Written as DNA, the CDR3 is TGCAGTGCTAGATCTACCTGCGAGCAGTACTTC. This encodes CSARSTCEQYF.

The chain recombines TRBV27 with TRBJ1-4; 11 bases map to TRBD1. Per the germline V gene, CDR1 is MNHEY and CDR2 is SMNVEV (reference sequence). There are 15 residues in the CDR3. V trimming: 10 bases; J trimming: 5 bases; junction bases outside the gene matches: 9. CDR3 in amino acids: CATGTGGTTNEKLFF. In nucleotides, the CDR3 is TGTGCCACTGGGACAGGGGGTACGACGAATGAAAAACTGTTTTTT.

The V and J genes are TRBV7-2 and TRBJ2-3; the match to TRBD2 covers 13 bases. The CDR3 runs 20 residues. Per the germline V gene, CDR1 is SGHTA and CDR2 is FQGNSA. J gave up 0 bases and V 4 bases, and 13 bases lay outside the gene matches. The CDR3 sequence is CASSSGGRLAGGTSTDTQYF. CDR3 DNA: TGTGCCAGCAGCTCCGGGGGGCGACTAGCGGGGGGTACTAGCACAGATACGCAGTATTTT. The full variable domain, its missing parts supplied by reference TRBV7-2 and TRBJ2-3, is GAGVSQSPSNKVTEKGKDVELRCDPISGHTALYWYRQSLGQGLEFLIYFQGNSAPDKSGLPSDRFSAERTGGSVSTLTIQRTQQEDSAVYLCASSSGGRLAGGTSTDTQYFGPGTRLTVL.

There are a few counts of this clonotype. The chain combines TRBV15 with TRBJ1-5; D unresolved. Germline CDR1 is LNHNV and CDR2 is YYDKDF (reference sequence). This CDR3 comprises 13 residues. Trimming left V 0 bases short and J 9 bases short, with 9 bases between. CDR3 sequence (DNA): TGTGCCACCAGCAGAGATCGACCCGGGCCCCAGCATTTT. Translation gives CATSRDRPGPQHF.

The chain has TRBV28 and TRBJ1-2; possibly TRBD1 for D (5 bases). The germline V gene encodes CDR1 MDHEN and CDR2 SYDVKM. The CDR3 is 12 residues long. Deletions cut 6 bases from V and 8 bases from J, with 13 bases between. In DNA, the CDR3 is TGTGCCAGCAGACAGGAGGGTAGAGGCTACACCTTC. It yields the protein CASRQEGRGYTF.

In this sample, this clonotype turned up a few times. The chain is built from TRBV12-3 or TRBV12-4 and TRBJ2-1; TRBD1 or TRBD2 may be the D gene (6 bases each). Trimming removed 8 bases from V and 12 bases from J, with 29 bases in between. The CDR3 loop spans 16 amino acids. The CDR3 protein is CASFRGPERRNRGQFF. The CDR3 DNA sequence: TGTGCCAGCTTCCGGGGGCCGGAGCGGCGTAATAGGGGGCAGTTCTTC.

The rearrangement uses TRBV6-2 or TRBV6-3 and TRBJ2-1; 8 bases fit TRBD2. From germline, CDR1 is MNHEY and CDR2 SVGEGT. The J segment lost 9 bases and the V segment lost 8 bases, leaving 12 bases of the junction unmatched. The CDR3 is 14 residues long. The chain's CDR3 is CASRAPGGRGEQFF. The CDR3 DNA follows: TGTGCCAGCCGTGCCCCGGGGGGGAGAGGTGAGCAGTTCTTC.

The V gene is TRBV20-1, the J gene TRBJ2-1; D perhaps matches TRBD1 (5 bases). The CDR3 sequence is 14 residues long. Germline assignment: CDR1 DFQATT and CDR2 SNEGSKA (reference sequence). Trimming took 0 bases from V and 2 from J, leaving 8 bases between them. The DNA for the CDR3 is TGCAGTGCTAGAGATACCAGGGCCTACAATGAGCAGTTCTTC. This codes for CSARDTRAYNEQFF.

There are a few counts of this clonotype. The chain is built from TRBV2 and TRBJ2-1, with 10 bases aligning to TRBD1. V was pared by 6 bases and J by 3 bases, with 5 bases of the junction left unmatched. The CDR3 runs to 15 residues. Germline V lookup: CDR1 SNHLY, CDR2 FYNNEI. In DNA form, the CDR3 reads TGTGCCAGCAGCATCCGGGACAGGGGCTACAATGAGCAGTTCTTC. This gives the protein CASSIRDRGYNEQFF. The full variable domain, in which reference TRBV2 and TRBJ2-1 provide the parts outside the CDR3, is EPEVTQTPSHQVTQMGQEVILRCVPISNHLYFYWYRQILGQKVEFLVSFYNNEISEKSEIFDDQFSVERPDGSNFTLKIRSTKLEDSAMYFCASSIRDRGYNEQFFGPGTRLTVL.

This clonotype has a count of ten or more. The chain combines TRBV29-1 with TRBJ2-3, with D unresolved. Per the germline V gene, CDR1 is SQVTM and CDR2 is ANQGSEA. This CDR3 has 11 residues. Trimming took off 7 bases at V and 6 bases at J, with 11 bases between the two ends. The CDR3: CSGGLGDTQYF. Here the CDR3 DNA reads TGCAGCGGTGGGTTGGGCGATACGCAGTATTTT.

V is TRBV4-3 and J is TRBJ2-3, with D unresolved. Trimming cost V 0 bases and J 1 base, with 8 bases left between them. Looked up from germline, CDR1 is LGHNA and CDR2 is YSLEER. The CDR3 loop spans 15 amino acids. The CDR3 protein is CASSQDRIGTDTQYF. For the CDR3, the DNA is TGCGCCAGCAGCCAAGATCGGATAGGCACAGATACGCAGTATTTT.

This clonotype was observed a handful of times. V is TRBV5-1 and J is TRBJ2-3; 9 bases align to TRBD2. The CDR3 has 18 amino acids. J lost 0 bases, V lost 4 bases, and 12 bases had no gene match. Looked up from germline, CDR1 is SGHRS and CDR2 is YFSETQ. CDR3 nucleotide sequence: TGCGCCAGCAGCCTCTTCGGGACTAGCATTTCTAGCACAGATACGCAGTATTTT. Protein product: CASSLFGTSISSTDTQYF.

This clonotype was counted only a few times. The rearrangement links TRBV4-2 to TRBJ2-5, with TRBD2 matching 14 bases. With 5 bases clipped from V and 4 bases from J, the junction kept 12 bases outside the gene matches. Per the germline V gene, CDR1 is LGHNA and CDR2 is YNFKEQ. CDR3 length equals 18 residues. The CDR3 region is CASSSRLAGGPSLETQYF. In DNA, the CDR3 is TGTGCCAGCAGCTCCCGACTAGCGGGGGGGCCATCGTTAGAGACCCAGTACTTC.

This clonotype was seen only once. V is TRBV14 and J is TRBJ2-7; 12 nucleotides line up with TRBD2. Germline CDR1 SGHDN, CDR2 FVKESK. The length of the CDR3 is 15 residues. Trimming took 0 bases from V and 9 from J; bases not matched to a gene: 6. The CDR3, as DNA: TGTGCCAGCAGCCAAGAGCTAGCGGGAGGGCCTTCGCAGTACTTC. Translating gives CASSQELAGGPSQYF.

This rearrangement joins TRBV2 to TRBJ2-2, with TRBD1 matching 8 bases. The germline CDR1 and CDR2 sequences are SNHLY and FYNNEI. This CDR3 comprises 16 residues. Trimming at V came to 5 bases and at J to 1 base, leaving 6 bases not matched to a gene. The CDR3 reads CASSSRGRRNTGELFF. For the CDR3, the DNA is TGTGCCAGCAGTAGCAGGGGGCGCCGGAACACCGGGGAGCTGTTTTTT.

The rearrangement uses TRBV10-3 and TRBJ2-3; TRBD1 or TRBD2 may be the D gene (5 bases each). The CDR3 extends over 15 amino acids. V was clipped by 6 bases and J by 2 bases, with 15 bases between them. The germline V gene encodes CDR1 ENHRY and CDR2 SYGVKD. The chain's CDR3 is CAISQRGLVTDTQYF. CDR3 nucleotides: TGTGCCATCAGCCAACGGGGCCTTGTCACAGATACGCAGTATTTT.